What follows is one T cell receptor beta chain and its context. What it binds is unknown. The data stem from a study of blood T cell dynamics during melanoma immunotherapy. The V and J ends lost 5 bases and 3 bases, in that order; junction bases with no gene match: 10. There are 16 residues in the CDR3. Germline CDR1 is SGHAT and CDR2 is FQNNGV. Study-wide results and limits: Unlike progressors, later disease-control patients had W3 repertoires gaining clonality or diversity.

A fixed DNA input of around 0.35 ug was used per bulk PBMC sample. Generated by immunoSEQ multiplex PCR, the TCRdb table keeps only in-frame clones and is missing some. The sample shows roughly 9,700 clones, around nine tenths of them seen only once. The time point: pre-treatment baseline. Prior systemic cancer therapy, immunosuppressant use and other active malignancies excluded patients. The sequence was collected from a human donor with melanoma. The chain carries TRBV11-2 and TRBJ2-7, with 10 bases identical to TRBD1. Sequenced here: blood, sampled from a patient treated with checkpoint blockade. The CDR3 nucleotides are TGTGCCAGCAGCCCGGGACTGGGACAGGGGAACTACGAGCAGTACTTC. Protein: CASSPGLGQGNYEQYF.